A single sample is the source of the 11 T cell receptor beta chains below, sequenced in a study of shared clonotypes between healthy human individuals. Assay used: immunoSEQ multiplex PCR; TCRdb lists only in-frame clones, some missing. Of fewer than 1 million clones in the sample, 96% were seen once. The naive CD8 subset, CD45RO-negative cells positively selected for CCR7, excluded terminally differentiated effector memory CD45RA+ cells. Sequenced material: naive CD8+ T cells sorted from blood. All receptors come from a man in his thirties or forties in good health.

Points on this clone: At the DNA level, this CDR3 is encoded by other sequences in the same sample as well. The J gene is TRBJ2-7, the V gene TRBV2; D unresolved. V lost 5 bases and J 4 bases, leaving 6 bases between the germline ends. Germline V CDR1 and CDR2: SNHLY, FYNNEI. This CDR3 has 11 residues. The CDR3 nucleotides read TGTGCCAGCAGTCCAAGTTACGAGCAGTACTTC. Amino acids: CASSPSYEQYF.

This chain links TRBV5-1 with TRBJ2-6; D gene unclear. Germline V gene data show CDR1 as SGHRS and CDR2 as YFSETQ. The CDR3 extends over 17 amino acids. The ends were cut back, 4 bases at V and 0 bases at J, with 14 bases in the middle. The CDR3 spells CASSASAPFSGANVLTF. The CDR3 coding sequence is TGCGCCAGCAGCGCTAGTGCACCCTTCTCTGGGGCCAACGTCCTGACTTTC. Based on the CDR3 plus reference TRBV5-1 and TRBJ2-6, the full variable domain is KAGVTQTPRYLIKTRGQQVTLSCSPISGHRSVSWYQQTPGQGLQFLFEYFSETQRNKGNFPGRFSGRQFSNSRSEMNVSTLELGDSALYLCASSASAPFSGANVLTFGAGSRLTVL.

The chain carries TRBV9 and TRBJ2-7; D is undetermined. The V gene's germline CDR1 is SGDLS and CDR2 YYNGEE. This CDR3 spans 13 amino acids. V lost 4 bases and J lost 3, with 11 bases in between. CDR3 loop: CASSPFVGYEQYF. The CDR3 region has the DNA TGTGCCAGCAGCCCTTTTGTAGGCTACGAGCAGTACTTC.

V gene TRBV29-1 combines with J gene TRBJ2-7; 7 positions match TRBD1. The CDR3 covers 14 residues. V shed 7 bases and J 4 bases; nucleotides not matched to a gene: 13. Germline loops: CDR1 SQVTM, CDR2 ANQGSEA. The CDR3, as DNA: TGCAGCGCTAAGAAAACAGGGGAACAATACGAGCAGTACTTC. It codes for CSAKKTGEQYEQYF.

The V gene is TRBV10-3, the J gene TRBJ2-7; D gene unclear. The germline V gene encodes CDR1 ENHRY and CDR2 SYGVKD. The CDR3 consists of 11 residues. The V end lost 8 bases, the J end lost 4 bases, and 9 bases lay between the germline ends. CDR3 nucleotides: TGTGCCATCGGGTTTGGTTACGAGCAGTACTTC. This translates into CAIGFGYEQYF.

The rearrangement links TRBV29-1 to TRBJ2-3; a possible D gene is TRBD2 (6 bases). Germline V gene sequence: CDR1 SQVTM, CDR2 ANQGSEA. V was pared by 4 bases and J by 0 bases, with 14 bases between. The CDR3 has 15 amino acids. CDR3 in DNA: TGCAGCGTTGTCCCCGGGACTGACAGCACAGATACGCAGTATTTT. Translating it yields CSVVPGTDSTDTQYF.

The CDR3 bases are TGCGCCAGCAGCGTAAAACAGGGGGCAGTGGAGCTGTTTTTT. This sequence encodes CASSVKQGAVELFF. V is TRBV5-1 and J is TRBJ2-2; TRBD1 agrees at 9 bases. Germline V gene lookup returns CDR1 SGHRS and CDR2 YFSETQ. The CDR3 loop spans 14 amino acids. J gave up 10 bases and V 4 bases, and 8 bases lay outside the gene matches. Combining the CDR3 with reference TRBV5-1 and TRBJ2-2 gives the whole variable domain KAGVTQTPRYLIKTRGQQVTLSCSPISGHRSVSWYQQTPGQGLQFLFEYFSETQRNKGNFPGRFSGRQFSNSRSEMNVSTLELGDSALYLCASSVKQGAVELFFGEGSRLTVL.

The J gene is TRBJ2-2, the V gene TRBV5-4, with no clear D. V was trimmed by 0 bases and J by 2 bases, leaving 8 bases between them. The CDR3 is made up of 15 amino acids. The germline gives CDR1 SGHNT, CDR2 YYREEE (reference sequence). The CDR3 DNA reads TGTGCCAGCAGCTTGGACGTCGGTAACACCGGGGAGCTGTTTTTT. It is translated as CASSLDVGNTGELFF.

The chain links TRBV5-1 to TRBJ2-2, with TRBD2 matching 9 bases. V lost 3 bases, J lost 5 bases, and 8 bases stayed unmatched. Germline CDR1 SGHRS, CDR2 YFSETQ. The CDR3 length is 16 residues. Here the CDR3 DNA reads TGCGCCAGCAGCTCCACCGGGACTAGCCTTACCGGGGAGCTGTTTTTT. Translating it yields CASSSTGTSLTGELFF. Variable domain in full (rest from reference TRBV5-1 and TRBJ2-2): KAGVTQTPRYLIKTRGQQVTLSCSPISGHRSVSWYQQTPGQGLQFLFEYFSETQRNKGNFPGRFSGRQFSNSRSEMNVSTLELGDSALYLCASSSTGTSLTGELFFGEGSRLTVL.

V is TRBV27 and J is TRBJ1-2; D not certain. The length of the CDR3 is 15 residues. Looked up from germline, CDR1 is MNHEY and CDR2 is SMNVEV (reference sequence). V lost 2 bases to trimming and J lost 6 bases, with 16 bases between them. The CDR3 loop is CASSLLAAPRDGYTF. CDR3 DNA sequence: TGTGCCAGCAGTTTACTTGCGGCCCCCCGCGATGGCTACACCTTC.

This clone showed up just once. The chain joins TRBV9 to TRBJ2-1; TRBD1 matches 7 bases. This CDR3 contains 14 residues. Trimming at V came to 7 bases and at J to 4 bases, leaving 8 bases not matched to a gene. The germline V gene encodes CDR1 SGDLS and CDR2 YYNGEE. CDR3 sequence: CASQPGQTYNEQFF. The DNA of the CDR3 is TGTGCCAGCCAACCGGGACAGACTTACAATGAGCAGTTCTTC.